One and the same sample provided the 22 T cell receptor beta chains below, sequenced in a study of blood T cell repertoires in COVID-19. Some clones are missing from TCRdb's copy, which holds only in-frame ones; the method was immunoSEQ multiplex PCR. This sample yields roughly 230,000 clones, of which more than 70% are seen a single time; around 7.9% belongs to the top ten. Sequencing input: peripheral blood. These receptors were obtained from a man aged 35-49 years with active or convalescent COVID-19.

The chain links TRBV5-5 to TRBJ1-5; D is undetermined. The CDR3 length is 15 residues. From germline, CDR1 is SGHKS and CDR2 YYEKEE (reference sequence). V lost 1 base to trimming and J lost 0 bases, with 8 bases between them. The CDR3 DNA is TGTGCCAGCAGCTTGTTAGCCAGTAGCAATCAGCCCCAGCATTTT. Amino acids: CASSLLASSNQPQHF.

CDR3 loop: CATQNWERYGYTF. The CDR3 DNA reads TGTGCCACCCAAAACTGGGAGCGTTATGGCTACACCTTC. V usage is TRBV6-5 and J usage is TRBJ1-2; D not resolved. This CDR3 is built from 13 residues. V lost 10 bases and J lost 5, with 17 bases in between. Germline CDR1 and CDR2: MNHEY and SVGAGI.

This clone was picked up one time. This sequence joins TRBV9 and TRBJ1-2, with D possibly matching TRBD1 (5 bases). Germline values: CDR1 SGDLS, CDR2 YYNGEE. The V end lost 0 bases, the J end lost 14 bases, and 17 bases lay between the germline ends. The CDR3 loop spans 13 amino acids. CDR3 protein: CASSVDLGGVETF. The CDR3 nucleotides are TGTGCCAGCAGCGTAGACCTGGGGGGGGTCGAAACCTTC. The variable domain in full, with the rest retrieved from reference TRBV9 and TRBJ1-2, is DSGVTQTPKHLITATGQRVTLRCSPRSGDLSVYWYQQSLDQGLQFLIQYYNGEERAKGNILERFSAQQFPDLHSELNLSSLELGDSALYFCASSVDLGGVETFGSGTRLTVV.

This clone was found once. V is TRBV5-6 and J is TRBJ1-4; TRBD1 matches at 7 bases. From germline, CDR1 is SGHDT and CDR2 YYEEEE. V was pared by 1 base and J by 6 bases, with 6 bases of the junction left unmatched. The CDR3 extends over 15 amino acids. CDR3 sequence (DNA): TGTGCCAGCAGCTTGAGAGCGACAGGGCATGAAAAACTGTTTTTT. It codes for CASSLRATGHEKLFF.

This clone has only a few counts. This chain uses TRBV7-2 with TRBJ2-1; no reliable D call. This CDR3 is built from 13 residues. The germline V and J ends were trimmed by 5 bases and 4 bases, with 9 bases remaining between them. Per germline, CDR1 SGHTA and CDR2 FQGNSA. CDR3 region: CASSAAQYNEQFF. The CDR3 DNA is TGTGCCAGCAGCGCGGCTCAATACAATGAGCAGTTCTTC.

The chain joins TRBV27 to TRBJ1-1, with 7 bases aligning to TRBD1. This CDR3 spans 15 amino acids. The junction had 8 bases not matched to a gene; V was cut back by 2 bases and J by 5 bases. CDR1 and CDR2 from the germline V gene are MNHEY and SMNVEV (reference sequence). The CDR3 nucleotides are TGTGCCAGCAGTTTAACCCGACAGGGTCGGACTGAAGCTTTCTTT. It encodes CASSLTRQGRTEAFF.

The chain carries TRBV19 and TRBJ1-1; no definite D call. V was trimmed by 2 bases and J by 1 base, leaving 8 bases between them. The CDR3 is made up of 14 amino acids. Germline-derived CDR1 and CDR2 are LNHDA and SQIVND (reference sequence). The CDR3 coding sequence is TGTGCCAGTAGTATATTCTCCTCGAACACTGAAGCTTTCTTT. Amino acids: CASSIFSSNTEAFF.

The CDR3 nucleotides are TGTGCCAGTAGTCTCCCCGGACAGGGAGGCTACGAGCAGTACTTC. This codes for CASSLPGQGGYEQYF. The J gene is TRBJ2-7, the V gene TRBV19, with 8 bases identical to TRBD1. Germline V gene sequence: CDR1 LNHDA, CDR2 SQIVND (reference sequence). The length of the CDR3 is 15 residues. V shed 5 bases, J shed 3 bases, and the junction held 9 bases outside the gene matches.

The V call is TRBV6-1, the J call TRBJ2-3, with a tentative D call TRBD1 (7 bases). The ends were cut back, 3 bases at V and 5 bases at J, with 15 bases in the middle. Germline CDR1 is MNHNS and CDR2 is SASEGT. CDR3 length: 15 amino acids. The CDR3 coding sequence is TGTGCCAGCAGTGACCAACAGGGGAGGCAAGATACGCAGTATTTT. This sequence encodes CASSDQQGRQDTQYF.

This chain joins TRBV19 and TRBJ2-7; TRBD1 is a possible D gene (6 bases). This CDR3 comprises 14 residues. CDR1 and CDR2 from the germline V gene are LNHDA and SQIVND (reference sequence). Trimming left V 4 bases short and J 2 bases short, with 12 bases between. As DNA, the CDR3 is TGTGCCAGTAGTAGAGACCGGGACACCTACGAGCAGTACTTC. Translation gives CASSRDRDTYEQYF.

This chain's CDR3 is CASSMYPGSSYNEQFF. For the CDR3, the DNA is TGTGCCAGTAGTATGTACCCCGGGAGCTCCTACAATGAGCAGTTCTTC. This chain connects TRBV19 to TRBJ2-1; D is possibly TRBD2 (6 bases). Germline assignment: CDR1 LNHDA and CDR2 SQIVND (reference sequence). The germline V and J ends were trimmed by 3 bases and 0 bases, with 12 bases remaining between them. This CDR3 is 16 amino acids long.

This clone showed up just a few times. The V and J genes are TRBV9 and TRBJ2-5; perhaps TRBD1 as D (6 bases). Germline V gives CDR1 SGDLS, CDR2 YYNGEE. V lost 0 bases and J lost 2, with 14 bases in between. The CDR3 is made up of 16 amino acids. As DNA, the CDR3 is TGTGCCAGCAGCGTAGCTCAGGGGCGAGGTCAAGAGACCCAGTACTTC. Its translation: CASSVAQGRGQETQYF. Full variable domain (outside the CDR3, taken from reference TRBV9 and TRBJ2-5): DSGVTQTPKHLITATGQRVTLRCSPRSGDLSVYWYQQSLDQGLQFLIQYYNGEERAKGNILERFSAQQFPDLHSELNLSSLELGDSALYFCASSVAQGRGQETQYFGPGTRLLVL.

V usage is TRBV10-3 and J usage is TRBJ1-1; D might be TRBD1 (5 bases). Trimming pared 8 bases from V and 6 bases from J, leaving 13 bases between. Germline V CDR1 and CDR2: ENHRY, SYGVKD. The CDR3 consists of 12 residues. In DNA form, the CDR3 reads TGTGCCATCGGGGCAGGGAAGCCTGAAGCTTTCTTT. Translating it yields CAIGAGKPEAFF.

The chain carries TRBV7-9 and TRBJ1-6; D perhaps matches TRBD1 (6 bases). Per germline, CDR1 SEHNR and CDR2 FQNEAQ (reference sequence). Trimming stripped 8 bases from V and 4 bases from J, with 6 bases between. The CDR3 runs to 12 residues. CDR3 loop: CASQGYNSPLHF. The CDR3 coding sequence is TGTGCCAGCCAGGGGTATAATTCACCCCTCCACTTT. Combining the CDR3 with reference TRBV7-9 and TRBJ1-6 gives the whole variable domain DTGVSQNPRHKITKRGQNVTFRCDPISEHNRLYWYRQTLGQGPEFLTYFQNEAQLEKSRLLSDRFSAERPKGSFSTLEIQRTEQGDSAMYLCASQGYNSPLHFGNGTRLTVT.

The chain joins TRBV6-1 to TRBJ1-2; D ambiguous. The germline V and J ends were trimmed by 3 bases and 0 bases, with 5 bases remaining between them. CDR1 MNHNS and CDR2 SASEGT come from the germline V gene. This CDR3 comprises 13 residues. CDR3: CASSDSTNYGYTF. CDR3 nucleotides: TGTGCCAGCAGTGACAGTACTAACTATGGCTACACCTTC.

This clone was seen a few times. The V and J genes are TRBV3-1 (or the pseudogene TRBV3-2) and TRBJ1-2; D uncertain. CDR3 length: 15 amino acids. V lost 4 bases to trimming and J lost 4 bases, with 16 bases between them. CDR1 is LGHDT, CDR2 YNNKEL, per germline (reference sequence). CDR3 sequence reads: CASSPDGKSGYGYTF. The CDR3 DNA reads TGTGCCAGCAGCCCGGACGGGAAAAGCGGCTATGGCTACACCTTC.

V and J are TRBV2 and TRBJ2-1; maybe TRBD2 (6 bases). Germline V lookup: CDR1 SNHLY, CDR2 FYNNEI. V shed 6 bases and J shed 6 bases, with 15 bases lying between them. The CDR3 sequence is 14 residues long. Written as DNA, the CDR3 is TGTGCCAGCAGGCTTACTAGCCCAGGCAATGAGCAGTTCTTC. This gives the protein CASRLTSPGNEQFF.

This clone was detected only a few times. The chain carries TRBV24-1 and TRBJ1-5; 7 bases match TRBD1. CDR1 is KGHDR and CDR2 is SFDVKD in the germline V gene. The CDR3 length is 16 residues. V was pared by 2 bases and J by 1 base, with 4 bases of the junction left unmatched. The CDR3 bases are TGTGCCACCAGTGATTCGGACAGGCAAAGCAATCAGCCCCAGCATTTT. It translates to CATSDSDRQSNQPQHF.

The chain uses TRBV9 and TRBJ2-1; weak D call: TRBD1 (5 bases). The CDR3 is 15 residues long. Germline loops: CDR1 SGDLS, CDR2 YYNGEE. V was cut by 3 bases and J by 2 bases, with 12 bases left in between. The CDR3 loop reads CASSGLLQAYNEQFF. The CDR3 nucleotides are TGTGCCAGCAGCGGACTTTTACAGGCCTACAATGAGCAGTTCTTC. Looking up the rest from reference TRBV9 and TRBJ2-1 gives the full variable domain: DSGVTQTPKHLITATGQRVTLRCSPRSGDLSVYWYQQSLDQGLQFLIQYYNGEERAKGNILERFSAQQFPDLHSELNLSSLELGDSALYFCASSGLLQAYNEQFFGPGTRLTVL.

With respect to this clone: Other DNA sequences in this sample translate to the same CDR3. The rearrangement links TRBV30 to TRBJ2-3, with 9 bases matching TRBD1. The CDR3 runs 14 residues. V lost 4 bases, J lost 3 bases, and 5 bases stayed unmatched. CDR1 is GTSNPN, CDR2 SVGIG, per germline (reference sequence). The CDR3 nucleotides are TGTGCCTGGACCGGGACAGGGAGTACAGATACGCAGTATTTT. Translating it yields CAWTGTGSTDTQYF.

A note on this clone: Mismatch with germline at one junction end may stem from a read error. The chain combines TRBV7-9 with TRBJ1-2, with D possibly matching TRBD1 (5 bases). The CDR3 consists of 14 residues. Germline values: CDR1 SEHNR, CDR2 FQNEAQ (reference sequence). The CDR3 coding sequence is TGTGCCAGCAGCCTAGCGGGGCCTGGCTATGGCTACACCTTC. This translates into CASSLAGPGYGYTF.

The V gene is TRBV19, the J gene TRBJ1-2, with unresolved D. The CDR3 loop spans 12 amino acids. Germline V CDR1 and CDR2: LNHDA, SQIVND (reference sequence). With 7 bases removed from V and 6 bases from J, the gap between germline ends came to 12 bases. The CDR3 coding sequence is TGTGCCAGTACCCGAGGGCTCAATGGCTACACCTTC. Its translation: CASTRGLNGYTF.